What follows are 19 T cell receptor beta chains derived from one specimen sequenced in a study of cytomegalovirus exposure and HLA in healthy donors. The primer mix had 60 Vbeta and 13 Jbeta primers. Clones were sequenced by immunoSEQ multiplex PCR, and TCRdb holds only the in-frame ones, with some missing. This repertoire shows about 67,000 clones, about 70% found once; its top ten account for around 1.9%. The sequencing input was PBMCs. Receptors were obtained from a woman aged 30 to 39 in good health and CMV-seronegative.

The CDR3 DNA reads as TGCGCCAGCAGCCAAGCAACGGGACAGGGGTTCTATGGCTACACCTTC. Its translation: CASSQATGQGFYGYTF. J is TRBJ1-2 and V is TRBV4-1; TRBD1 matches 10 bases. This CDR3 contains 16 residues. CDR1 and CDR2 (germline): MGHRA, YSYEKL. The V segment lost 1 base and the J segment 4 bases; nucleotides outside the gene matches: 6.

The chain carries TRBV29-1 and TRBJ2-5; TRBD1 matches 7 bases. The assigned J gene may be wrong: the sequence end matches TRBJ2-7 better. The CDR3 is 12 amino acids. The V gene's germline CDR1 is SQVTM and CDR2 ANQGSEA. The CDR3 coding sequence is TGCAGCGCCGGACAGGTACGCTACGAGCAGTACTTC. It is translated as CSAGQVRYEQYF.

The J gene is TRBJ1-2, the V gene TRBV19; D is unresolved. Trimming left V 7 bases short and J 4 bases short, with 22 bases between. The CDR3 has 16 residues. Germline CDR1 is LNHDA and CDR2 is SQIVND (reference sequence). CDR3 region: CASTSRHNERAYGYTF. CDR3 sequence (DNA): TGTGCCAGTACCTCTCGCCATAATGAAAGAGCCTATGGCTACACCTTC.

The chain uses TRBV4-2 and TRBJ2-3, with D perhaps TRBD1 (5 bases). The CDR3 runs to 17 residues. Trimming took off 0 bases at V and 4 bases at J, with 17 bases between the two ends. Per germline, CDR1 LGHNA and CDR2 YNFKEQ. CDR3 amino acids: CASSQERGPGNSDTQYF. CDR3 nucleotide sequence: TGTGCCAGCAGCCAAGAGCGCGGACCAGGGAATTCAGATACGCAGTATTTT.

The chain couples TRBV27 to TRBJ2-3; 7 nucleotides match TRBD2. Germline assignment: CDR1 MNHEY and CDR2 SMNVEV (reference sequence). CDR3 length: 15 residues. Unmatched junction bases numbered 6, after V lost 6 bases and J lost 0 bases. The CDR3 sequence: CASREAGKSTDTQYF. The CDR3 DNA reads as TGTGCCAGCAGGGAAGCGGGGAAGAGCACAGATACGCAGTATTTT.

V and J are TRBV19 and TRBJ1-1; 7 bases align to TRBD1. Germline V gene sequence: CDR1 LNHDA, CDR2 SQIVND (reference sequence). The V gene end was trimmed by 5 bases and the J gene end by 0 bases; junction bases not matched to a gene: 9. The CDR3 spans 16 residues. The CDR3 loop is CASSPYRGRMNTEAFF. CDR3 nucleotide sequence: TGTGCCAGTAGTCCGTACAGGGGAAGGATGAACACTGAAGCTTTCTTT.

This clone was observed once. This sequence joins TRBV15 and TRBJ1-2; no clear D. Germline CDR1 reads LNHNV; CDR2 reads YYDKDF (reference sequence). This CDR3 is 15 amino acids long. V lost 0 bases and J lost 6, with 14 bases in between. This chain's CDR3 is CATSRDGRGRDGYTF. CDR3 sequence (DNA): TGTGCCACCAGCAGAGATGGGCGGGGAAGGGATGGCTACACCTTC.

This clone was found a few times. The chain links TRBV9 to TRBJ2-5, with D perhaps TRBD2 (6 bases). The length of the CDR3 is 15 residues. The germline V gene encodes CDR1 SGDLS and CDR2 YYNGEE. The V gene lost 6 bases and the J gene lost 1 base, with 16 bases spanning the gap. The CDR3 bases are TGTGCCAGCAACCCTGGGGGGATCCCCCAAGAGACCCAGTACTTC. It codes for CASNPGGIPQETQYF. The full variable domain, rest sourced from reference TRBV9 and TRBJ2-5, is DSGVTQTPKHLITATGQRVTLRCSPRSGDLSVYWYQQSLDQGLQFLIQYYNGEERAKGNILERFSAQQFPDLHSELNLSSLELGDSALYFCASNPGGIPQETQYFGPGTRLLVL.

V usage is TRBV7-2 and J usage is TRBJ1-2; D remains ambiguous. V was pared by 1 base and J by 5 bases, with 8 bases between. There are 13 residues in the CDR3. Germline V gene sequence: CDR1 SGHTA, CDR2 FQGNSA. CDR3 in DNA: TGTGCCAGCAGCTTAGGGCAGGAATATGGCTACACCTTC. Amino acids: CASSLGQEYGYTF.

CDR3: CASSSRQGPGSEAFF. The CDR3 bases are TGTGCCAGCAGTTCGAGACAGGGGCCCGGTTCTGAAGCTTTCTTT. V and J are TRBV6-5 and TRBJ1-1, with TRBD1 matching over 8 bases. After removal of 4 bases from V and 6 bases from J, the junction contained 10 bases not matched to a gene. Germline V lookup: CDR1 MNHEY, CDR2 SVGAGI. The CDR3 contains 15 residues.

The V call is TRBV4-2, the J call TRBJ1-6; D remains unclear. CDR3 length: 13 amino acids. With 2 bases removed from V and 9 bases from J, the gap between germline ends came to 8 bases. Per germline, CDR1 LGHNA and CDR2 YNFKEQ. CDR3 sequence: CASSQSGFSPLHF. The CDR3 bases are TGTGCCAGCAGCCAATCGGGGTTTTCACCCCTCCACTTT.

The V gene is TRBV21-1, the J gene TRBJ2-1; the table's D call, TRBD1, was not checked against the DNA. TRBV21-1 is recorded as a pseudogene. The CDR3 totals 16 residues. CDR3 region: CASSPWGLLLEYEQFF. The CDR3 nucleotides read TGTGCCAGCAGCCCCTGGGGGCTACTACTTGAGTATGAGCAGTTCTTC.

The chain recombines TRBV7-2 with TRBJ2-5; 8 nucleotides match TRBD2. J was trimmed by 7 bases and V by 3 bases; bases with no gene match: 7. Germline lookup yields CDR1 SGHTA and CDR2 FQGNSA. The CDR3 length is 14 residues. The CDR3 region is CASSFITSGGTQYF. CDR3 coding DNA: TGTGCCAGCAGCTTCATTACTAGCGGTGGGACCCAGTACTTC.

The gene calls are TRBV6-5 and TRBJ2-5; 8 bases are shared with TRBD1. Germline CDR1 is MNHEY and CDR2 is SVGAGI. This CDR3 has 14 amino acids. V shed 7 bases, J shed 5 bases, and the junction held 9 bases outside the gene matches. CDR3 region: CASTPPGGWETQYF. In DNA form, the CDR3 reads TGTGCCAGCACCCCCCCAGGGGGCTGGGAGACCCAGTACTTC.

The V call is TRBV7-3, the J call TRBJ2-2; D perhaps matches TRBD1 (6 bases). The V end was cut by 2 bases, the J end by 3 bases, with 10 bases between. The CDR3 is made up of 15 amino acids. Germline-derived CDR1 and CDR2 are SGHTA and FQGTGA. The CDR3: CASSLQGPYTGELFF. CDR3 DNA sequence: TGTGCCAGCAGCTTACAGGGGCCGTACACCGGGGAGCTGTTTTTT. Combining the CDR3 with reference TRBV7-3 and TRBJ2-2 gives the whole variable domain GAGVSQTPSNKVTEKGKYVELRCDPISGHTALYWYRQSLGQGPEFLIYFQGTGAADDSGLPNDRFFAVRPEGSVSTLKIQRTERGDSAVYLCASSLQGPYTGELFFGEGSRLTVL.

This clone was recorded a few times. The genes are TRBV18 and TRBJ2-7; the match to TRBD1 covers 10 bases. Germline V gene sequence: CDR1 KGHSH, CDR2 LQKENI. Losses at the gene ends were 3 bases for V and 3 bases for J; bases not matched to a gene: 5. The CDR3 contains 15 residues. Here the CDR3 DNA reads TGTGCCAGCTCACCGAACCGGGACAGGGGCTACGAGCAGTACTTC. This sequence encodes CASSPNRDRGYEQYF.

As for this clone: One end of the junction fails to match germline, which may point to a read error. V gene TRBV6-5 combines with J gene TRBJ2-7, with 12 bases fitting TRBD1. The CDR3 has 15 residues. Germline CDR1 is MNHEY and CDR2 is SVGAGI. CDR3 loop: CASREGQGASYGQYF. CDR3 coding DNA: TGTGCCAGCAGGGAGGGACAGGGGGCCTCCTACGGGCAGTACTTC.

This chain connects TRBV30 to TRBJ2-7; TRBD1 aligns across 7 bases. V gave up 3 bases and J gave up 5 bases; unmatched junction bases: 4. CDR1 and CDR2 (germline): GTSNPN, SVGIG (reference sequence). The CDR3 length is 12 residues. For the CDR3, the DNA is TGTGCCTGGAGCGGACAGGTCAACGAGCAGTACTTC. Its protein is CAWSGQVNEQYF. Full variable domain (outside the CDR3, taken from reference TRBV30 and TRBJ2-7): SQTIHQWPATLVQPVGSPLSLECTVEGTSNPNLYWYRQAAGRGLQLLFYSVGIGQISSEVPQNLSASRPQDRQFILSSKKLLLSDSGFYLCAWSGQVNEQYFGPGTRLTVT.

The V gene is TRBV30, the J gene TRBJ1-5; weak D call: TRBD1 (6 bases). The CDR3 consists of 12 residues. Germline CDR1 and CDR2: GTSNPN and SVGIG (reference sequence). V lost 1 base and J 5 bases, leaving 6 bases between the germline ends. The DNA of the CDR3 is TGTGCCTGGAGTGCAGGGGATCAGCCCCAGCATTTT. Its translation: CAWSAGDQPQHF.